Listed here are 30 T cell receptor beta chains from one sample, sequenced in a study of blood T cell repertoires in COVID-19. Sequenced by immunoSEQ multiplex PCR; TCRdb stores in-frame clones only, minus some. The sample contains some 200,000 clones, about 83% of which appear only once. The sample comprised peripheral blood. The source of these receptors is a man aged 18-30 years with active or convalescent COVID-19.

CDR3 in amino acids: CASSPAGTDTQYF. CDR3 coding DNA: TGTGCCAGCAGTCCAGCGGGGACAGATACGCAGTATTTT. V and J are TRBV2 and TRBJ2-3; 7 bases map to TRBD2. Per the germline V gene, CDR1 is SNHLY and CDR2 is FYNNEI. The CDR3 is 13 residues long. V lost 5 bases and J lost 3; bases outside the gene matches: 2.

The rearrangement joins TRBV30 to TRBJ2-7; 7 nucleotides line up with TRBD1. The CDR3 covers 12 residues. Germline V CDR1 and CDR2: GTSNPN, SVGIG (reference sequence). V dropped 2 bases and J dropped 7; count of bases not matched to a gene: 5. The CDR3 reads CAWSRQGREQYF. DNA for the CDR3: TGTGCCTGGAGTAGACAGGGAAGGGAGCAGTACTTC.

The CDR3 protein is CASSYQNRRGSEQFF. The CDR3 nucleotides are TGTGCCAGCAGTTATCAGAACCGAAGAGGGAGTGAGCAGTTCTTC. The chain employs TRBV6-5 and TRBJ2-1; weak D call: TRBD2 (5 bases). CDR3 size: 15 residues. Germline V gene data show CDR1 as MNHEY and CDR2 as SVGAGI. Trimming stripped 3 bases from V and 9 bases from J, with 18 bases between.

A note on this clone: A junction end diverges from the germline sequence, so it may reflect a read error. CDR3 nucleotides: TGTGCTAGCAGCTTACCGACGGGGATGGAGACCCAGTACTTC. This gives the protein CASSLPTGMETQYF. The V and J genes are TRBV7-7 and TRBJ2-5, with TRBD2 as a possible D gene (5 bases). The length of the CDR3 is 14 residues. Germline CDR1 is SSHAT and CDR2 is FNYEAQ (reference sequence).

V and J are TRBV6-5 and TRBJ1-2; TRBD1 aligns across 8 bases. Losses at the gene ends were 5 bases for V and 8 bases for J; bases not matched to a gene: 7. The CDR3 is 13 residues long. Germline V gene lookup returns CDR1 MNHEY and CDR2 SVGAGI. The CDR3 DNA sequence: TGTGCCAGCAGTCCTACAGGGGGTTGGGGCTACACCTTC. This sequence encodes CASSPTGGWGYTF.

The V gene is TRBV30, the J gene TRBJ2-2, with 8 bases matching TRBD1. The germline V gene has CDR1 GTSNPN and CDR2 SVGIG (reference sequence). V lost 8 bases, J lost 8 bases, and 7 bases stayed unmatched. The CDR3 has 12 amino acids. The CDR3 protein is CARLTGAGELFF. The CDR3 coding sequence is TGTGCCCGATTGACAGGGGCTGGGGAGCTGTTTTTT.

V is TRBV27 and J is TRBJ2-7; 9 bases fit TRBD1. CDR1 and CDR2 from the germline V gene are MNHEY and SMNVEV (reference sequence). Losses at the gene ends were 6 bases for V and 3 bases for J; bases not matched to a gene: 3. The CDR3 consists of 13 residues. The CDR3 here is CASSHRGLYEQYF. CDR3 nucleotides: TGTGCCAGCAGCCACAGGGGGCTCTACGAGCAGTACTTC.

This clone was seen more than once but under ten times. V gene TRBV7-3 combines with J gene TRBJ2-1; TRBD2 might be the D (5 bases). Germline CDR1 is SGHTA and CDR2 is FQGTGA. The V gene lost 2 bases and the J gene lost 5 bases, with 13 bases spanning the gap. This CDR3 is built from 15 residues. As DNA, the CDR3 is TGTGCCAGCAGCTTAGGTGAGGGTTTTCACAATGAGCAGTTCTTC. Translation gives CASSLGEGFHNEQFF.

The CDR3 loop is CASSFRGRENTDTQYF. The DNA of the CDR3 is TGTGCCAGCAGTTTCAGGGGGCGGGAGAACACAGATACGCAGTATTTT. The gene calls are TRBV6-2 or TRBV6-3 and TRBJ2-3; tentatively, D is TRBD1 (8 bases). Between the trimmed V and J ends, which lost 4 bases and 2 bases, there was a span of 16 bases. Germline V CDR1 and CDR2: MNHEY, SVGEGT. The CDR3 is 16 amino acids.

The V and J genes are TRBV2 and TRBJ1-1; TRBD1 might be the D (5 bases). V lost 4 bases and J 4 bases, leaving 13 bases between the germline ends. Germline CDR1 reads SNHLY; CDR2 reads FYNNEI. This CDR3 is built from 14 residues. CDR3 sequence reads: CASSGGRGTTEAFF. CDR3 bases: TGTGCCAGCAGTGGGGGGAGGGGAACCACTGAAGCTTTCTTT. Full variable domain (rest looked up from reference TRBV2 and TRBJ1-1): EPEVTQTPSHQVTQMGQEVILRCVPISNHLYFYWYRQILGQKVEFLVSFYNNEISEKSEIFDDQFSVERPDGSNFTLKIRSTKLEDSAMYFCASSGGRGTTEAFFGQGTRLTVV.

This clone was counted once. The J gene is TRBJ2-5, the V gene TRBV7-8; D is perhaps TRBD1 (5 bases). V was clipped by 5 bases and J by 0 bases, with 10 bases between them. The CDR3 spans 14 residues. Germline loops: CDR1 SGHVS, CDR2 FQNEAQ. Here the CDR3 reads CASSALTDQETQYF. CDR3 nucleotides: TGTGCCAGCAGCGCCCTGACAGACCAAGAGACCCAGTACTTC.

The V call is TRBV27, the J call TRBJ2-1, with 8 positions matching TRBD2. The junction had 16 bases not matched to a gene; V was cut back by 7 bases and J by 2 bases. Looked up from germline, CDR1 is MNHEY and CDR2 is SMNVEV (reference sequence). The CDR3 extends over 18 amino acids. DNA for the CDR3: TGTGCCAGCACCATTAGGGGGACGGCGGGAGGACCCTACAATGAGCAGTTCTTC. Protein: CASTIRGTAGGPYNEQFF.

The CDR3 DNA is TGTGCCAGCAGCCGGTGGTCAAATGAAAAACTGTTTTTT. Translation gives CASSRWSNEKLFF. V usage is TRBV7-9 and J usage is TRBJ1-4; D ambiguous. V lost 5 bases and J 5 bases, leaving 9 bases between the germline ends. CDR1 and CDR2 from the germline V gene are SEHNR and FQNEAQ (reference sequence). The CDR3 length is 13 residues.

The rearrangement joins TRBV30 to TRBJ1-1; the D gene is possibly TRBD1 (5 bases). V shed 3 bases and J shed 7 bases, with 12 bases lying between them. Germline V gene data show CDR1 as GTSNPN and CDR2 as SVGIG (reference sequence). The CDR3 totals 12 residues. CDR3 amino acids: CAWRETVCEAFF. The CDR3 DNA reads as TGTGCCTGGAGGGAGACAGTCTGTGAAGCTTTCTTT. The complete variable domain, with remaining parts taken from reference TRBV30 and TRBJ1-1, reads SQTIHQWPATLVQPVGSPLSLECTVEGTSNPNLYWYRQAAGRGLQLLFYSVGIGQISSEVPQNLSASRPQDRQFILSSKKLLLSDSGFYLCAWRETVCEAFFGQGTRLTVV.

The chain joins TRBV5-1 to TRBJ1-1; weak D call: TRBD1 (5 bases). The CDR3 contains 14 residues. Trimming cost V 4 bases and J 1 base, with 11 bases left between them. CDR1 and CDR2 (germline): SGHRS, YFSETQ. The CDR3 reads CASSGGVTNTEAFF. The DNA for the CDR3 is TGCGCCAGCAGCGGGGGGGTTACGAACACTGAAGCTTTCTTT.

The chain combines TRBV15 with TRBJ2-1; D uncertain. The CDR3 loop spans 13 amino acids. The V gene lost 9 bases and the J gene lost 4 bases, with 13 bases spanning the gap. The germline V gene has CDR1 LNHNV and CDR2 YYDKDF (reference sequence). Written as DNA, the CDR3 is TGTGCCACAAACATTAACCCTTACAATGAGCAGTTCTTC. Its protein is CATNINPYNEQFF.

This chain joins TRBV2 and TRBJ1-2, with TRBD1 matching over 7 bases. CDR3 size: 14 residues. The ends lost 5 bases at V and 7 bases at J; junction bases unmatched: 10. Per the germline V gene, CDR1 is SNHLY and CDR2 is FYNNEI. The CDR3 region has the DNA TGTGCCAGCAGTCCCGGGACAGCTGGGGGTGGCTACACCTTC. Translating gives CASSPGTAGGGYTF.

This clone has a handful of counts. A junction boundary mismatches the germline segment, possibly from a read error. CDR3 amino acids: CASSYGRLTGGATNTQYF. The CDR3 region has the DNA TGTGCCAGCAGTTACGGTCGATTAACGGGAGGAGCCACAAATACGCAGTATTTT. The V gene is TRBV6-2 or TRBV6-3, the J gene TRBJ2-3, with 7 bases lining up with TRBD2. Germline V lookup: CDR1 MNHEY, CDR2 SVGEGT. This CDR3 has 18 residues.

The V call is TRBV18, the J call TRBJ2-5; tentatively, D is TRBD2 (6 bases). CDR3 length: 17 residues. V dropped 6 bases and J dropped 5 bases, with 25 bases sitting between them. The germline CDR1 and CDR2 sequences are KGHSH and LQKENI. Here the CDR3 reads CASSRLTRLVVGETQYF. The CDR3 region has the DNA TGTGCCAGCTCCAGACTCACCAGACTAGTCGTTGGGGAGACCCAGTACTTC.

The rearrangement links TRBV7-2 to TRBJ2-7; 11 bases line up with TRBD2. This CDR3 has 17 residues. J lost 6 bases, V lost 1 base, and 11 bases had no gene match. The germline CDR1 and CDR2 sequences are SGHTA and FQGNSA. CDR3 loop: CASSLVASGRLALEQYF. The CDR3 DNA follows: TGTGCCAGCAGCTTAGTAGCTAGCGGGAGGTTGGCACTCGAGCAGTACTTC.

The CDR3 region has the DNA TGTGCCAGCAGCCGGTTCCTCACAGATACGCAGTATTTT. Translated: CASSRFLTDTQYF. The rearrangement links TRBV12-3 or TRBV12-4 to TRBJ2-3; D ambiguous. This CDR3 has 13 amino acids. Trimming removed 6 bases from V and 2 bases from J, with 9 bases in between.

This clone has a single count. This CDR3 is CSAEWGSSGNTIYF. The CDR3 DNA sequence: TGCAGCGCTGAGTGGGGCAGCTCTGGAAACACCATATATTTT. The genes are TRBV29-1 and TRBJ1-3, with a weak D call TRBD1 (5 bases). Per the germline V gene, CDR1 is SQVTM and CDR2 is ANQGSEA. Trimming removed 7 bases from V and 0 bases from J, with 13 bases in between. The CDR3 is 14 amino acids.

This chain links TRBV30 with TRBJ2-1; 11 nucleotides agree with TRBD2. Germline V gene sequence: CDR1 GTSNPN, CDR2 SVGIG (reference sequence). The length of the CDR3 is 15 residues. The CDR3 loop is CVTGWGTSGYNEQFF. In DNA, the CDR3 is TGTGTCACTGGATGGGGGACTAGCGGTTACAATGAGCAGTTCTTC.

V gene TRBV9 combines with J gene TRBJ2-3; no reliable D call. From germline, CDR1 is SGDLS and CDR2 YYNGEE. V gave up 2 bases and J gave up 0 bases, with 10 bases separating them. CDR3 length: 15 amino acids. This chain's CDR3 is CASSVRSQSTDTQYF. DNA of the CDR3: TGTGCCAGCAGCGTTAGATCCCAAAGCACAGATACGCAGTATTTT.

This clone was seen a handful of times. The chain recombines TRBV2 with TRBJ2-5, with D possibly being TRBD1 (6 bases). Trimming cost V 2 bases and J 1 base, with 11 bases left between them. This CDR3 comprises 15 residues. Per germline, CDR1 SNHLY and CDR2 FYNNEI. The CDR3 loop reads CASSETGRGQETQYF. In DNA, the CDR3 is TGTGCCAGCAGTGAAACGGGCAGGGGCCAAGAGACCCAGTACTTC.

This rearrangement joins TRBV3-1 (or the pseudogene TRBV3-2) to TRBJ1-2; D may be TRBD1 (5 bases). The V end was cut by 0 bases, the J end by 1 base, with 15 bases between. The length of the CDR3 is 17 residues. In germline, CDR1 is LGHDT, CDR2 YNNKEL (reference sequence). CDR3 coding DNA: TGTGCCAGCAGCCAAGATTGGGTTGGGGCTCATAACTATGGCTACACCTTC. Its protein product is CASSQDWVGAHNYGYTF.

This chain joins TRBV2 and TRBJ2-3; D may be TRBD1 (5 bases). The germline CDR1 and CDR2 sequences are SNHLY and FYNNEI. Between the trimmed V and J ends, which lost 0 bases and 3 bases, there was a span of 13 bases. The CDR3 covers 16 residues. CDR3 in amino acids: CASSEAGAGLTDTQYF. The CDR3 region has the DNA TGTGCCAGCAGTGAAGCTGGGGCAGGCTTAACAGATACGCAGTATTTT.

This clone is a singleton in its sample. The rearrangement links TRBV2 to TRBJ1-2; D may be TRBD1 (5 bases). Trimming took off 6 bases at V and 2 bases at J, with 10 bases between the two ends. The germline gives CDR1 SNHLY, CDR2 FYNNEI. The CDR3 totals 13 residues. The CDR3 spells CASRDQGNYGYTF. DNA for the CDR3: TGTGCCAGCAGAGATCAGGGAAACTATGGCTACACCTTC. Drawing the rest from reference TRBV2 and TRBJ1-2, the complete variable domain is EPEVTQTPSHQVTQMGQEVILRCVPISNHLYFYWYRQILGQKVEFLVSFYNNEISEKSEIFDDQFSVERPDGSNFTLKIRSTKLEDSAMYFCASRDQGNYGYTFGSGTRLTVV.

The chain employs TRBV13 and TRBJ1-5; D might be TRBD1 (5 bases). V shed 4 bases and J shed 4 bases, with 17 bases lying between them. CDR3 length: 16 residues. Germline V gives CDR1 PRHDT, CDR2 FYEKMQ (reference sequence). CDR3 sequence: CASSSGRSGPNQPQHF. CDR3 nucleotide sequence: TGTGCCAGCAGCTCAGGGAGGTCCGGCCCGAATCAGCCCCAGCATTTT.

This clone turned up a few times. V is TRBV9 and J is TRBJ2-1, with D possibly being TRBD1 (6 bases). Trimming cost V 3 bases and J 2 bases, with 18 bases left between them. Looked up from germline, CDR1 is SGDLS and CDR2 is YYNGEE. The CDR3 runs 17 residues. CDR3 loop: CASSERGTLGPYNEQFF. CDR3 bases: TGTGCCAGCAGCGAGAGGGGGACCCTAGGTCCCTACAATGAGCAGTTCTTC.